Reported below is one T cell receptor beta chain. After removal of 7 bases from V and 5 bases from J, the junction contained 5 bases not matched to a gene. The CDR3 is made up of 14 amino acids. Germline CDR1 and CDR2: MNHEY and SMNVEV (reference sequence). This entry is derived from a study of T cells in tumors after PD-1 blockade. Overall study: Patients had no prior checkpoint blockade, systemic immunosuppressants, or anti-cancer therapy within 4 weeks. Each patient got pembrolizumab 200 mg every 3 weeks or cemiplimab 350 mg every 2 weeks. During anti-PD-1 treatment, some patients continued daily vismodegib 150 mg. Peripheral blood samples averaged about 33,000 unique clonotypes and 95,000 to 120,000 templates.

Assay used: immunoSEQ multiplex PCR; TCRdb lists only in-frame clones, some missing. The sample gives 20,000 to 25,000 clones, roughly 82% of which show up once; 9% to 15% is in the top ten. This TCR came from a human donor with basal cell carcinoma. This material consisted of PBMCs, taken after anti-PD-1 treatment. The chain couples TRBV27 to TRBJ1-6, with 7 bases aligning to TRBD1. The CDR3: CASTNRGNNSPLHF. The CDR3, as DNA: TGTGCCAGCACCAACAGGGGTAATAATTCACCCCTCCACTTT.